This TCR beta chain was found in a study of Siglec-9 on CD8 T cells in melanoma (dated by TCRdb to between 2018 and 2021). Turning to the overall study: Siglec-9 expression on CD8+ T cells and the role of Siglec-9 in regulating T cells in the melanoma tumor microenvironment were investigated in the study.

Trimming removed 6 bases from V and 8 bases from J, leaving 11 bases between the germline ends. The CDR3 has 12 amino acids, counting the end cysteine and phenylalanine. The kept DNA is CDR3 alone, 36 bases in frame from the first base. The germline V gene (reference sequence) provides CDR1 MNHEY and CDR2 SMNVEV. The full study reports these points: According to the report, an effector memory CD8+ T-cell subset that seemed to build up inside melanoma tumors was both marked and regulated by Siglec-9.

Libraries were prepared through the immunoSEQ multiplex PCR assay. In TCRdb, the immuneACCESS table is reduced to in-frame sequences with V and J assigned. These tables do not hold every clone; where another copy was compared, an unresolved V gene accounts for under half, and the others remain unexplained. In this sample the table shows about 36,000 clones, roughly 80% of which occur a single time. Of the sample, approximately 1.8% is held by the ten largest clones. In the case of this clone: Its antigen remains undetermined. Per-nucleotide qualities are absent, and no much larger clonotype sits a single base away.

Sequenced: Siglec-9- CD8+ T cells sorted from blood. Per the publication, the cell subset or site label means: CD8 T cells lacking Siglec-9. The clonotype was recovered from a human donor in good health. Recombination linked TRBV27 to TRBJ2-1; the D gene may be TRBD1 or TRBD2, since each aligns over 5 bases. The bases read TGTGCCAGCAGACCACGAGGGGATGAGCAGTTCTTC. The translation is CASRPRGDEQFF.